This passage covers 14 T cell receptor beta chains from one sample sequenced in a study of blood T cell repertoires in COVID-19. Profiling relied on immunoSEQ multiplex PCR, and the TCRdb table lists in-frame clones only, not all of them. The sample lists roughly 250,000 clones; around nine tenths were seen once. Material for sequencing was peripheral blood. The source is a woman between 40 and 50 years old who had recovered from COVID-19.

The chain couples TRBV11-2 to TRBJ1-5; D is perhaps TRBD1 (6 bases). Trimming stripped 1 base from V and 7 bases from J, with 11 bases between. Germline lookup yields CDR1 SGHAT and CDR2 FQNNGV. CDR3 length: 14 residues. The CDR3 DNA reads as TGTGCCAGCAGCTTAGGACAGGTGGGACAGCCCCAGCATTTT. This sequence encodes CASSLGQVGQPQHF.

The rearrangement joins TRBV9 to TRBJ2-6; D ambiguous. Germline loops: CDR1 SGDLS, CDR2 YYNGEE. The CDR3 has 15 residues. The germline V and J ends were trimmed by 1 base and 2 bases, with 7 bases remaining between them. Written as DNA, the CDR3 is TGTGCCAGCAGCGTACCAGGCGCTGGGGCCAACGTCCTGACTTTC. Translating it yields CASSVPGAGANVLTF.

The rearrangement joins TRBV19 to TRBJ1-6; D remains ambiguous. Germline assignment: CDR1 LNHDA and CDR2 SQIVND (reference sequence). The CDR3 contains 15 residues. V lost 3 bases and J 9 bases, leaving 15 bases between the germline ends. The CDR3 region has the DNA TGTGCCAGTAGTATTACCCCTGTGGGAGTTTCACCCCTCCACTTT. Its protein product is CASSITPVGVSPLHF.

The CDR3 bases are TGTGCCAGCAGCTTCCAGGGTGGAACCGGGGAGCTGTTTTTT. This encodes CASSFQGGTGELFF. The V and J genes are TRBV5-6 and TRBJ2-2; possible D gene TRBD1, 5 bases. CDR1 SGHDT and CDR2 YYEEEE come from the germline V gene. V lost 2 bases, J lost 5 bases, and 10 bases lay in between. The CDR3 sequence is 14 residues long.

The V call is TRBV5-4, the J call TRBJ2-7, with 9 bases fitting TRBD2. Germline CDR1 is SGHNT and CDR2 is YYREEE (reference sequence). This CDR3 spans 14 amino acids. Trimming took 4 bases from V and 3 from J; bases not matched to a gene: 5. This CDR3 is CASSIGTSYYEQYF. DNA for the CDR3: TGTGCCAGCAGCATAGGGACTAGCTACTACGAGCAGTACTTC.

The V call is TRBV15, the J call TRBJ2-4; possibly TRBD1 for D (6 bases). Trimming removed 0 bases from V and 8 bases from J, with 14 bases in between. The CDR3 covers 15 residues. CDR1 and CDR2 (germline): LNHNV, YYDKDF (reference sequence). CDR3: CATSRDPRPGDIQYF. CDR3 in DNA: TGTGCCACCAGCAGAGATCCCCGGCCAGGGGACATTCAGTACTTC.

This clone showed up many times. The rearrangement joins TRBV28 to TRBJ1-1; the D is unclear. Trimming removed 6 bases from V and 3 bases from J, with 17 bases in between. The CDR3 consists of 15 residues. CDR1 and CDR2 (germline): MDHEN, SYDVKM. Here the CDR3 reads CASSLGQERDTEAFF. The CDR3 DNA reads as TGTGCCAGCAGCCTTGGTCAAGAGAGGGACACTGAAGCTTTCTTT.

This clone showed up just once. The chain recombines TRBV28 with TRBJ1-2, with D possibly being TRBD1 (5 bases). V shed 4 bases and J shed 5 bases, with 23 bases lying between them. CDR3 length equals 17 residues. The germline V gene encodes CDR1 MDHEN and CDR2 SYDVKM. CDR3 sequence reads: CASSSTASQGLSYGYTF. CDR3 bases: TGTGCCAGCAGTTCTACCGCGAGCCAGGGACTTTCGTATGGCTACACCTTC.

CDR3 in DNA: TGTGCCACCAGTGACCAAGGGGGTGGGTCCTACAATGAGCAGTTCTTC. This encodes CATSDQGGGSYNEQFF. The chain is built from TRBV24-1 and TRBJ2-1, with D possibly TRBD1 on 6 matching bases. The CDR3 totals 16 residues. CDR1 and CDR2 from the germline V gene are KGHDR and SFDVKD. V was cut by 4 bases and J by 1 base, with 13 bases left in between.

A single count supports this clone. This chain uses TRBV30 with TRBJ2-3; 7 nucleotides match TRBD1. Germline V gene lookup returns CDR1 GTSNPN and CDR2 SVGIG (reference sequence). CDR3 length: 15 amino acids. The junction had 9 bases not matched to a gene; V was cut back by 0 bases and J by 6 bases. The CDR3 is CAWSVPTGKGDTQYF. The CDR3 nucleotides are TGTGCCTGGAGTGTACCGACAGGGAAGGGTGATACGCAGTATTTT.

This sequence joins TRBV2 and TRBJ1-1, with D perhaps matching TRBD1 (5 bases). The CDR3 extends over 15 amino acids. Per germline, CDR1 SNHLY and CDR2 FYNNEI. The V end lost 4 bases, the J end lost 0 bases, and 12 bases lay between the germline ends. In nucleotides, the CDR3 is TGTGCCAGCAGTGTCGCGGGGACTTTGAACACTGAAGCTTTCTTT. Amino acids: CASSVAGTLNTEAFF.

The chain couples TRBV4-3 to TRBJ2-1; 7 positions agree with TRBD1. Germline V CDR1 and CDR2: LGHNA, YSLEER. The CDR3 sequence is 19 residues long. Unmatched junction bases numbered 14, after V lost 0 bases and J lost 3 bases. The CDR3 bases are TGCGCCAGCAGCCAAGATGTAGCTTCGGGACAGCCTTTCTACAATGAGCAGTTCTTC. It codes for CASSQDVASGQPFYNEQFF.

V is TRBV11-1 and J is TRBJ1-1; D gene uncertain. Trimming shortened V by 6 bases and J by 1 base, and 18 bases separated the two germline ends. Germline values: CDR1 SGHAT, CDR2 FQDESV (reference sequence). The CDR3 length is 16 residues. In DNA, the CDR3 is TGTGCCAGCAGTTCCTACGGGGAGATGGGGAACACTGAAGCTTTCTTT. Translation: CASSSYGEMGNTEAFF. The entire variable domain, with the rest obtained from reference TRBV11-1 and TRBJ1-1, is as follows: EAEVAQSPRYKITEKSQAVAFWCDPISGHATLYWYRQILGQGPELLVQFQDESVVDDSQLPKDRFSAERLKGVDSTLKIQPAELGDSAMYLCASSSYGEMGNTEAFFGQGTRLTVV.

This clone occurred once. The chain couples TRBV6-2 or TRBV6-3 to TRBJ2-3, with TRBD2 as a possible D gene (6 bases). From germline, CDR1 is MNHEY and CDR2 SVGEGT. This CDR3 is built from 15 residues. Trimming stripped 4 bases from V and 2 bases from J, with 13 bases between. The CDR3 reads CASSSAGRITDTQYF. CDR3 in DNA: TGTGCCAGCAGTTCCGCGGGAAGAATCACAGATACGCAGTATTTT.